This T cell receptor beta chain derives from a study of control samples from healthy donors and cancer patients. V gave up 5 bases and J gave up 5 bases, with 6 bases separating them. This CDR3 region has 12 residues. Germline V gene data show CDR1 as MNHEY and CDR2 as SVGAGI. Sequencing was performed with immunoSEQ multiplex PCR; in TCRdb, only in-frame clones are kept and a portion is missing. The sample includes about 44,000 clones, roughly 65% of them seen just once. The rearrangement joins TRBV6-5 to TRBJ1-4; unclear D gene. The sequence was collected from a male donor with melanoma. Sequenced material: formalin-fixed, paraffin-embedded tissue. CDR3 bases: TGTGCCAGCAGTCCGAACAATGAAAAACTGTTTTTT. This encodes CASSPNNEKLFF.